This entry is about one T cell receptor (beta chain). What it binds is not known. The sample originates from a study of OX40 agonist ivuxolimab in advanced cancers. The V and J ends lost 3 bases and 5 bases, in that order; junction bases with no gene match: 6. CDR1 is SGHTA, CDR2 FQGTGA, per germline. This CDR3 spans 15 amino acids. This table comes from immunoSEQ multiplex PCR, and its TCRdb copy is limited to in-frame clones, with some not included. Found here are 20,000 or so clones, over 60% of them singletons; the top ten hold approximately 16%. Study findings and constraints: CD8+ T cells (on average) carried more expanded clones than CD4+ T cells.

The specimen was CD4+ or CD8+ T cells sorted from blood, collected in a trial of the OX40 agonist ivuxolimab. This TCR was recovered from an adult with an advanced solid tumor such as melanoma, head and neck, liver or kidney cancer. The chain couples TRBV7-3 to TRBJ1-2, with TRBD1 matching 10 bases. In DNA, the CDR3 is TGTGCCAGCAGCTTCGGGGGACAGGGGATTTATGGCTACACCTTC. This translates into CASSFGGQGIYGYTF.